This T cell receptor beta chain was identified in a study of blood T cell repertoires in COVID-19. With 3 bases removed from V and 4 bases from J, the gap between germline ends came to 9 bases. Germline V gene sequence: CDR1 SEHNR, CDR2 FQNEAQ (reference sequence). The CDR3 consists of 13 residues. In the original processing: Amplification with reference gene primers provided the estimates of nucleated cell counts. The assay was immunoSEQ multiplex PCR, and TCRdb's table has in-frame clones only and misses some. V, J and clone size are taken as reported in that table, and D and trimming were inferred from the DNA itself. The sample includes about 180,000 clones, 80% to 85% of them seen just once. The Seattle patients, enrolled during active infection, were followed longitudinally.

This rearrangement joins TRBV7-9 to TRBJ1-2; no firm D call. Sequencing input: peripheral blood. This TCR derives from an older woman with COVID-19, enrolled during active disease. The CDR3 sequence is CASSLAGSYGYTF. DNA of the CDR3: TGTGCCAGCAGCTTGGCCGGGAGCTATGGCTACACCTTC. Together with reference TRBV7-9 and TRBJ1-2, the CDR3 gives the full variable domain: DTGVSQNPRHKITKRGQNVTFRCDPISEHNRLYWYRQTLGQGPEFLTYFQNEAQLEKSRLLSDRFSAERPKGSFSTLEIQRTEQGDSAMYLCASSLAGSYGYTFGSGTRLTVV.